This T cell receptor beta chain was recovered during a study of cytomegalovirus exposure and HLA in healthy donors. Overall study: Of around 400 genotyped donors, 80% to 85% grouped in the Caucasian-associated ancestry cluster. Study-wide findings and caveats: Generally TCR sequences proved uncommon, though certain public TCRs appeared in numerous donors. Immune exposure information available was restricted to CMV serostatus.

A word on this clone: What it recognizes is unknown.

Both 60 Vbeta primers and 13 Jbeta primers went into the PCR. Clones were read by immunoSEQ multiplex PCR, and TCRdb kept only the in-frame ones, dropping some. Of about 60,000 clones in the sample, around 80% were seen once. Germline loops: CDR1 SGHTA, CDR2 FQGTGA. The V end lost 2 bases, the J end lost 4 bases, and 11 bases lay between the germline ends. The CDR3 runs 14 residues. The clonotype was recovered from a woman in her 30s in good health and CMV-seronegative. This chain connects TRBV7-3 to TRBJ1-2; D is unresolved. The specimen sequenced was PBMCs. The CDR3 nucleotides read TGTGCCAGCAGCTTACAGCCGGGGTTCTATGGCTACACCTTC. Its protein is CASSLQPGFYGYTF. Together with reference TRBV7-3 and TRBJ1-2, the CDR3 gives the full variable domain: GAGVSQTPSNKVTEKGKYVELRCDPISGHTALYWYRQSLGQGPEFLIYFQGTGAADDSGLPNDRFFAVRPEGSVSTLKIQRTERGDSAVYLCASSLQPGFYGYTFGSGTRLTVV.